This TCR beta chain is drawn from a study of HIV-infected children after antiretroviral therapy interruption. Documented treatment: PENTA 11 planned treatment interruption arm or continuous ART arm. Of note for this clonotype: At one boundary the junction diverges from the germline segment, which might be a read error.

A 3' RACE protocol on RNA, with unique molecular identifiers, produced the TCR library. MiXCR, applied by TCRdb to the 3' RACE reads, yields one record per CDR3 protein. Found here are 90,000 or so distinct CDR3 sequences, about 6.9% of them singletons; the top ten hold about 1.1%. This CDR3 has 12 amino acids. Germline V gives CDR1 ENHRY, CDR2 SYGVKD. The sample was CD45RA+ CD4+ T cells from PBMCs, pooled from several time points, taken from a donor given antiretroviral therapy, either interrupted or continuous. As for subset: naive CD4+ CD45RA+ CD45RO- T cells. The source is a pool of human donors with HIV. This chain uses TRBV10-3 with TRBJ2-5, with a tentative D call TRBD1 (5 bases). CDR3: CASGGREDTQYF. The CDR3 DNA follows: TGTGCCAGCGGTGGCAGGGAAGACACCCAGTACTTT.